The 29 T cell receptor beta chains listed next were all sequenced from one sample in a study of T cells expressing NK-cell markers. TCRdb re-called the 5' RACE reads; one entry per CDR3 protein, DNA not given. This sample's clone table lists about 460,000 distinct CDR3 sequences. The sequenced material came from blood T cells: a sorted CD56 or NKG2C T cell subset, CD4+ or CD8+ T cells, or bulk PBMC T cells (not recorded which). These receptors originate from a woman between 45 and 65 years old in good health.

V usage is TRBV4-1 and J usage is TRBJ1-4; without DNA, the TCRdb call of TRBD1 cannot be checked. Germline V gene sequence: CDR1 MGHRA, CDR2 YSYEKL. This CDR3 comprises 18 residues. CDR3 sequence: CASSQFRGLTATNEKLFF.

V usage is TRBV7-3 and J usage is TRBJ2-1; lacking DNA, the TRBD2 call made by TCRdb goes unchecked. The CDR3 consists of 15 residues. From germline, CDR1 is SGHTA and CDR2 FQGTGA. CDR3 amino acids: CASSPVGTSGVEQFF.

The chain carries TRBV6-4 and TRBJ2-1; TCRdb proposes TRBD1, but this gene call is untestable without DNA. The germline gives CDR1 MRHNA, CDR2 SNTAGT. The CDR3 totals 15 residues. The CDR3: CASSAQGDAYNEQFF.

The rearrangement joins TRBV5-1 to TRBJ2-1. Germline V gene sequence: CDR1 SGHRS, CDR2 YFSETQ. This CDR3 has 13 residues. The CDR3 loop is CASSLEILREQFF.

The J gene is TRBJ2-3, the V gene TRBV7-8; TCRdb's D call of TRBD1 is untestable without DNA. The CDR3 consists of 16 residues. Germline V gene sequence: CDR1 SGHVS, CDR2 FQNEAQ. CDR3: CASSLVWGGKSDTQYF.

The CDR3 region is CASSRSSGVNNEQFF. V and J are TRBV3-1 and TRBJ2-1; the TCRdb call, TRBD2, lacks DNA for checking. From germline, CDR1 is LGHDT and CDR2 YNNKEL (reference sequence). The CDR3 spans 15 residues.

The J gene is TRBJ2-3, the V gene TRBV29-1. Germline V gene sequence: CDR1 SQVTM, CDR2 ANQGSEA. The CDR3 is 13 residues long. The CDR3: CSVVSGSTDTQYF.

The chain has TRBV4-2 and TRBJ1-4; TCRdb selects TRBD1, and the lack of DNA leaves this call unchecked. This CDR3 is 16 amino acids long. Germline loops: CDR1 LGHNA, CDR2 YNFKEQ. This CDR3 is CASSRKQGATNEKLFF.

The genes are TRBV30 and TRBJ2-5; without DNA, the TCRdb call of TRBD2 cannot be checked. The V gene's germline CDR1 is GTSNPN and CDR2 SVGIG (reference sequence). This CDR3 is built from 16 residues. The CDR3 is CALASGTGIGEETQYF.

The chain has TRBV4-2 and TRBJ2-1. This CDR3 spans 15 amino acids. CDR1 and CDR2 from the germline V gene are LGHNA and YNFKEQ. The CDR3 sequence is CASSQAGGASHEQFF.

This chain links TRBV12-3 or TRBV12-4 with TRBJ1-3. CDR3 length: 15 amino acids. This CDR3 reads CASSLGGGPGNTIYF.

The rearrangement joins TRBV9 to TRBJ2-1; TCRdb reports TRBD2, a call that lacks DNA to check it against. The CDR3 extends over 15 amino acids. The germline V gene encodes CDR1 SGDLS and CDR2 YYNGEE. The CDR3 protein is CASSRLAGIYNEQFF.

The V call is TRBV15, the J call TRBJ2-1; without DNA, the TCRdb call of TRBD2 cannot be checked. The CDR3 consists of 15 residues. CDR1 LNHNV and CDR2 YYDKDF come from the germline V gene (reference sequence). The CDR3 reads CATSRNGAPRPEQFF.

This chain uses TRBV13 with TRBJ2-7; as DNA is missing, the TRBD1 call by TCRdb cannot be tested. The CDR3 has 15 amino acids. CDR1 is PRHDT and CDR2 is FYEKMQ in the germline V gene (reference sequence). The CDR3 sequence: CASSLRRDGTYEQYF.

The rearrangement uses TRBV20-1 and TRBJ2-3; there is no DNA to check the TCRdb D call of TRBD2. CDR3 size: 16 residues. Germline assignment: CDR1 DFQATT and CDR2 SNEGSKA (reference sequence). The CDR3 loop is CSARYDTGVGTDTQYF.

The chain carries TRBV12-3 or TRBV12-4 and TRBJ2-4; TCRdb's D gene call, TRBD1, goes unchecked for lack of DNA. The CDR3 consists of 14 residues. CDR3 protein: CASSLGQGANIQYF.

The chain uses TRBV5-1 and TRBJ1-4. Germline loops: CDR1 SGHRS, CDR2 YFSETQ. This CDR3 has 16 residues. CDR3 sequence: CASSLESRTTNEKLFF.

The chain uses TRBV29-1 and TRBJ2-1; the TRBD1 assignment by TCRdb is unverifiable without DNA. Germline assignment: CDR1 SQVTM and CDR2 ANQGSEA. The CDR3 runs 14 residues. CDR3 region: CSVRGQSVQGEQFF.

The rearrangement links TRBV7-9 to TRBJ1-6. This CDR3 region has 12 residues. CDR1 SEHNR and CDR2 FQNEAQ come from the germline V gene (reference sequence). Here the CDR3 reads CASSEENSPLHF.

This chain's CDR3 is CASSGTGGSGANVLTF. The rearrangement uses TRBV6-5 and TRBJ2-6; TCRdb picks TRBD1, but there is no DNA to check that call. The CDR3 length is 16 residues. Germline V gene data show CDR1 as MNHEY and CDR2 as SVGAGI.

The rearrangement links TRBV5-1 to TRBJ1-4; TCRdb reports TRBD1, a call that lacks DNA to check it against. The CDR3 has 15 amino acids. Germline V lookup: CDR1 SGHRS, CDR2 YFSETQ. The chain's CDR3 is CASSLAPGPNEKLFF.

The CDR3 is CASSPLAGPASEQFF. The chain combines TRBV27 with TRBJ2-1; the TRBD2 assignment by TCRdb is unverifiable without DNA. Germline loops: CDR1 MNHEY, CDR2 SMNVEV (reference sequence). The CDR3 contains 15 residues.

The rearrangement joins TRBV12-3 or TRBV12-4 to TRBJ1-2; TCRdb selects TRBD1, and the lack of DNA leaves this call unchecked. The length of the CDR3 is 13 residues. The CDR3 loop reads CASSPGVGYGYTF.

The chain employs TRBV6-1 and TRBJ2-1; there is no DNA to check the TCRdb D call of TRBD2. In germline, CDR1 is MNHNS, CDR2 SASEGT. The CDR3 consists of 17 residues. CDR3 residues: CATNVGRTSGGLNEQFF.

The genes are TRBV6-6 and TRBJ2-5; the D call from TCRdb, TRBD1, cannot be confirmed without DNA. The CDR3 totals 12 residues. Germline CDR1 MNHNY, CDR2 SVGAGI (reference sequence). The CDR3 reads CATRTAVETQYF.

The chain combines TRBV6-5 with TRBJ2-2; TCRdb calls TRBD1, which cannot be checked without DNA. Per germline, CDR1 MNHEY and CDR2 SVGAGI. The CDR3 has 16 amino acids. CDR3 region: CASSHGNLGGPGELFF.

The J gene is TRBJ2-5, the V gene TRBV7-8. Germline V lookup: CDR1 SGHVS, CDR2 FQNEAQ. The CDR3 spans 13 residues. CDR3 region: CASSLRVAETQYF.

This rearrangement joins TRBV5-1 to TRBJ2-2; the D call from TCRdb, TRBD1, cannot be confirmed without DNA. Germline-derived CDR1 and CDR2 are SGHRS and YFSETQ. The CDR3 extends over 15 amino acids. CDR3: CASTRPGQGAGELFF.

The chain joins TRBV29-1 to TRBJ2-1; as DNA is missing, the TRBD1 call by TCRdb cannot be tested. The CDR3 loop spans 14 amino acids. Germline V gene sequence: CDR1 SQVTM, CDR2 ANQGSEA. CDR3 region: CSVATGGSNREQFF.